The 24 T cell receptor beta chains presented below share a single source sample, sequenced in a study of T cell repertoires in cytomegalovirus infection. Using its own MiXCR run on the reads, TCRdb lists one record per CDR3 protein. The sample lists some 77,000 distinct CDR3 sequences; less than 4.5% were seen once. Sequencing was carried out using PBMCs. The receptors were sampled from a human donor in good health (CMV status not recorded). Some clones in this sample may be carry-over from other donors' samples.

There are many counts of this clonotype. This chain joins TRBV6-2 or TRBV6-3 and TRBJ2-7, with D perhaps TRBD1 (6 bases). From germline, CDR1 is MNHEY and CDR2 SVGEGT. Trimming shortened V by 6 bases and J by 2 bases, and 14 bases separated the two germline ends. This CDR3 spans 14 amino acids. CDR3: CASSAVDRPYEQYF. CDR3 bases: TGTGCCAGCAGCGCGGTGGACAGACCCTACGAGCAGTACTTC.

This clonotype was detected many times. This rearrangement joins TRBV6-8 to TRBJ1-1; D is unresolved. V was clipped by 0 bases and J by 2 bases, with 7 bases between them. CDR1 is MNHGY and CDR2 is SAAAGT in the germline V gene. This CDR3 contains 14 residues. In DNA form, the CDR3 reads TGTGCCAGCAGTTACTCGAGTCCCAACACTGAAGCTTTCTTT. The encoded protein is CASSYSSPNTEAFF.

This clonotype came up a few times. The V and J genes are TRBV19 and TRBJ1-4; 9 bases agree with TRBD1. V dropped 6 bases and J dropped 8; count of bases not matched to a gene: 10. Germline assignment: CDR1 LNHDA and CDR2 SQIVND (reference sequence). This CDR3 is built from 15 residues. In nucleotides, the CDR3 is TGTGCCAGTAGGAACCGGGACAGGGTAGGCGAAAAACTGTTTTTT. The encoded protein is CASRNRDRVGEKLFF.

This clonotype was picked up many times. The CDR3 coding sequence is TGCAGTGCCCGACTAGCCGCCACTGATACGCAGTATTTT. This translates into CSARLAATDTQYF. The chain has TRBV20-1 and TRBJ2-3, with 7 bases lining up with TRBD2. The germline V gene encodes CDR1 DFQATT and CDR2 SNEGSKA (reference sequence). There are 13 residues in the CDR3. V was clipped by 6 bases and J by 6 bases; unmatched bases: 9.

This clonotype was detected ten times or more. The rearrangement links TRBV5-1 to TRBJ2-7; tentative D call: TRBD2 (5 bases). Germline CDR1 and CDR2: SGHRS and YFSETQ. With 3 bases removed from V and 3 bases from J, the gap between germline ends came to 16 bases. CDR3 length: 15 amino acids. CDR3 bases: TGCGCCAGCAGCTCACTAGGATTTTCTTTCTACGAGCAGTACTTC. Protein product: CASSSLGFSFYEQYF. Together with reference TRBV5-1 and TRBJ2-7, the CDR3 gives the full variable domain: KAGVTQTPRYLIKTRGQQVTLSCSPISGHRSVSWYQQTPGQGLQFLFEYFSETQRNKGNFPGRFSGRQFSNSRSEMNVSTLELGDSALYLCASSSLGFSFYEQYFGPGTRLTVT.

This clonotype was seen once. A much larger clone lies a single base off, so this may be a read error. As DNA, the CDR3 is TGTGCCAGCAGTTTAATTTCCGATGGCACGCAGTATTTT. Its translation: CASSLISDGTQYF. The gene calls are TRBV12-3 or TRBV12-4 and TRBJ2-3; D remains ambiguous. Trimming stripped 2 bases from V and 9 bases from J, with 12 bases between. This CDR3 has 13 amino acids.

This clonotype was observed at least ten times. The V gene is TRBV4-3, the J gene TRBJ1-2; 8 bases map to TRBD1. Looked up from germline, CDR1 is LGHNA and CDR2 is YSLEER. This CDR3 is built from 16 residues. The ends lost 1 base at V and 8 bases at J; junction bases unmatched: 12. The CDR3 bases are TGCGCCAGCAGCCAAGGCCTAAGCGGACAGGGAAAAGGCTACACCTTC. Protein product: CASSQGLSGQGKGYTF.

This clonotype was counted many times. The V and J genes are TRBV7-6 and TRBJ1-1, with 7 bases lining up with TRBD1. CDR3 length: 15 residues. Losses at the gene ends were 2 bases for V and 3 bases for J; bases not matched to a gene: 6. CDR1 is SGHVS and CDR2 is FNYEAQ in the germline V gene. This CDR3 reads CASSLTQGGYTEAFF. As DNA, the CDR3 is TGTGCCAGCAGCTTAACTCAGGGGGGTTACACTGAAGCTTTCTTT. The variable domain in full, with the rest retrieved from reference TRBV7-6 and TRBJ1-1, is GAGVSQSPRYKVTKRGQDVALRCDPISGHVSLYWYRQALGQGPEFLTYFNYEAQQDKSGLPNDRFSAERPEGSISTLTIQRTEQRDSAMYRCASSLTQGGYTEAFFGQGTRLTVV.

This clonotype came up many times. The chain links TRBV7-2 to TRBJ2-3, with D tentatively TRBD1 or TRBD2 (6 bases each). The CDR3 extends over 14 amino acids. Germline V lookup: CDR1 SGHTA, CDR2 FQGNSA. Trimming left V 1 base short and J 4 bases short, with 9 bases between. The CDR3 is CASSLGGAADTQYF. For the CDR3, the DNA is TGTGCCAGCAGCTTAGGGGGGGCTGCAGATACGCAGTATTTT.

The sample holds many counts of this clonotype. The CDR3 nucleotides are TGCAGTGCTAGAGATGGGGGGGAGGCCGAGACCCAGTACTTC. It codes for CSARDGGEAETQYF. The rearrangement joins TRBV20-1 to TRBJ2-5; 7 nucleotides align to TRBD2. Losses at the gene ends were 0 bases for V and 5 bases for J; bases not matched to a gene: 6. Per germline, CDR1 DFQATT and CDR2 SNEGSKA (reference sequence). The CDR3 covers 14 residues.

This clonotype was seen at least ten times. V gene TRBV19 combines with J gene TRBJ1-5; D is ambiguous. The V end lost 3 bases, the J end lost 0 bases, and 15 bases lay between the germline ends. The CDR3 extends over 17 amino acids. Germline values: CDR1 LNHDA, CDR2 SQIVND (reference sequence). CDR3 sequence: CASSITVAGNSNQPQHF. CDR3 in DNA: TGTGCCAGTAGTATTACCGTGGCAGGTAATAGCAATCAGCCCCAGCATTTT.

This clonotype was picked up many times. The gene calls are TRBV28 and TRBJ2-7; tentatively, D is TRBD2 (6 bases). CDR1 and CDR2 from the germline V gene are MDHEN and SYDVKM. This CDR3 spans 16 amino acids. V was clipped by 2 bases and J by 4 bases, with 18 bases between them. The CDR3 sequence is CASSLIMEGNRYEQYF. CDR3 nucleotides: TGTGCCAGCAGTTTAATTATGGAGGGCAACCGATACGAGCAGTACTTC.

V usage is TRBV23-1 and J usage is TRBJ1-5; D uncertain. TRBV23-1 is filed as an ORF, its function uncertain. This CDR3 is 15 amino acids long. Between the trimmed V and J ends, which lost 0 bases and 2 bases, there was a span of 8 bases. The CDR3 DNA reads TGCGCCAGCAGTCAATCCGGGATGGGCAATCAGCCCCAGCATTTT. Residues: CASSQSGMGNQPQHF.

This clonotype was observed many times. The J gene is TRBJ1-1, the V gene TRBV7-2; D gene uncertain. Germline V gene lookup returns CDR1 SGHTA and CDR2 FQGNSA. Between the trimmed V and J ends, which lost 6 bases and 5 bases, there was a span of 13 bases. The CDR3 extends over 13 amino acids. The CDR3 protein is CASRGKVGTEAFF. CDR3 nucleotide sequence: TGTGCCAGCAGGGGTAAAGTAGGAACTGAAGCTTTCTTT.

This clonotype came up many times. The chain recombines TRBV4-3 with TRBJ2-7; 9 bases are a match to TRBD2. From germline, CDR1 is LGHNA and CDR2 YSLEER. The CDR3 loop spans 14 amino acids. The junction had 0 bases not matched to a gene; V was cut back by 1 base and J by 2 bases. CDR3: CASSQASGAYEQYF. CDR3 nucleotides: TGCGCCAGCAGCCAAGCTAGCGGGGCCTACGAGCAGTACTTC.

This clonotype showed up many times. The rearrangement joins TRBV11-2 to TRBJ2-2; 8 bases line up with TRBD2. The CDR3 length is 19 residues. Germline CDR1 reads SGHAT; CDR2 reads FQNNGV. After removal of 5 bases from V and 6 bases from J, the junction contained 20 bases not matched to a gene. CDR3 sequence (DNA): TGTGCCAGCAGCACAATACATACCTTAGCGGGGAAGAAGCCCGGGGAGCTGTTTTTT. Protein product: CASSTIHTLAGKKPGELFF.

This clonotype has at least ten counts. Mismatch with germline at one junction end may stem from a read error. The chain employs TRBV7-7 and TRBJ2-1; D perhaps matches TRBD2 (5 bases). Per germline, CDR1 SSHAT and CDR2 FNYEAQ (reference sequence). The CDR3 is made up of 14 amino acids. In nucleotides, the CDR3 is TGTGCTAGCAGCCTCGATCCCGGGGTTAATGAGCAGTTCTTC. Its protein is CASSLDPGVNEQFF.

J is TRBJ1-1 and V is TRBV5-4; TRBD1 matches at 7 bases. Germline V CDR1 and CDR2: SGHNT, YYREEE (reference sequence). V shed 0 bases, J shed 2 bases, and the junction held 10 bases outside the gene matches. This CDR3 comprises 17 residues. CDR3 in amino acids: CASSLVFRGGRNTEAFF. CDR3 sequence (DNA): TGTGCCAGCAGCTTGGTTTTCAGGGGGGGTCGAAACACTGAAGCTTTCTTT.

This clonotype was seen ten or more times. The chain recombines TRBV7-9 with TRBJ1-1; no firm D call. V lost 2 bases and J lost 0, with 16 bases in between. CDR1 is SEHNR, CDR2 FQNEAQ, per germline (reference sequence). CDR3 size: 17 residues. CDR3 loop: CASSLHGKGRLNTEAFF. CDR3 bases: TGTGCCAGCAGCTTACACGGAAAGGGCAGATTGAACACTGAAGCTTTCTTT.

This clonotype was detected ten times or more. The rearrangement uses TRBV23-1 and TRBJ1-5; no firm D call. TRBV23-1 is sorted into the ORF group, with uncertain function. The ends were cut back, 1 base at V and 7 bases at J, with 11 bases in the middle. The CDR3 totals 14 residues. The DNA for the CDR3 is TGCGCCAGCAGTCAATGCGGACCCTCCCAGCCCCAGCATTTT. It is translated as CASSQCGPSQPQHF.

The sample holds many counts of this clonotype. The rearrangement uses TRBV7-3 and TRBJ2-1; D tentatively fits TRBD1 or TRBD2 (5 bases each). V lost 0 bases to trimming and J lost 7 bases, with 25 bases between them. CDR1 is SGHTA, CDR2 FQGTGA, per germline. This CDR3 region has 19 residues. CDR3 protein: CASSLTRRGLGPGRNEQFF. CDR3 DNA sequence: TGTGCCAGCAGCTTAACGCGAAGAGGGTTGGGGCCAGGGCGGAATGAGCAGTTCTTC.

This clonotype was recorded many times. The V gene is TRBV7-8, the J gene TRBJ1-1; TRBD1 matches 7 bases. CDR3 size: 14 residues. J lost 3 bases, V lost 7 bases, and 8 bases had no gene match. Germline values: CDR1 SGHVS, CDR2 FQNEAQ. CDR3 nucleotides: TGTGCCAGCAAATCTAGGGGGCAGGACACTGAAGCTTTCTTT. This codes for CASKSRGQDTEAFF.

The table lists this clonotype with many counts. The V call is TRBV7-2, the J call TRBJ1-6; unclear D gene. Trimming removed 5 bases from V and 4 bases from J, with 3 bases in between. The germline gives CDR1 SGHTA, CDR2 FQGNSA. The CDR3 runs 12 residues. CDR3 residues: CASSQYNSPLHF. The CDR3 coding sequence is TGTGCCAGCAGCCAGTATAATTCACCCCTCCACTTT.

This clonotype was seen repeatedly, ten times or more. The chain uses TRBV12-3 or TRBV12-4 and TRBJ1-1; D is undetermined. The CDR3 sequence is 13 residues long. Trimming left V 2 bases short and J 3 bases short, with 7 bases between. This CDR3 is CASSLQAYTEAFF. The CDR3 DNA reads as TGTGCCAGCAGTTTACAAGCATACACTGAAGCTTTCTTT.